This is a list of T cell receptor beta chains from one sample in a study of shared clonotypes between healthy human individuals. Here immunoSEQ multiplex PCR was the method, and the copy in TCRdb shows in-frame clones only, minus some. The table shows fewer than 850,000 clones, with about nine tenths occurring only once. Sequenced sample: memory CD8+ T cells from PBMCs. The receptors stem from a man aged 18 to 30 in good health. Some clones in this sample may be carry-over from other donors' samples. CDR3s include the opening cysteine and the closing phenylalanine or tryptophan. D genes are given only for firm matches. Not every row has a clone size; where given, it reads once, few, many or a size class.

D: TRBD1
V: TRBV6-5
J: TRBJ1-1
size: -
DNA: TGTGCCAGCAGCGCTCAGGGGGGCAGAGAAGCTTTCTTT
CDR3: CASSAQGGREAFF

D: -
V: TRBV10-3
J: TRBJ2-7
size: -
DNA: TGTGCCATCAGTGAAAGGACTACGGGCACCTACGAGCAGTACTTC
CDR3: CAISERTTGTYEQYF

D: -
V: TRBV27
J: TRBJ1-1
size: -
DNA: TGTGCCAGCAGTTTCAGTAGCATGAACACTGAAGCTTTCTTT
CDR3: CASSFSSMNTEAFF

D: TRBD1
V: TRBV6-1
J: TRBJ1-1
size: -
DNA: TGTGCCAGCAGCGGACAGGGGGACACTGAAGCTTTCTTT
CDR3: CASSGQGDTEAFF

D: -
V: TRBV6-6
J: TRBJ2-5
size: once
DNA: TGTGCCAGCAGCCGAACCCGACCCAGACCACAAGAGACCCAGTACTTC
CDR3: CASSRTRPRPQETQYF

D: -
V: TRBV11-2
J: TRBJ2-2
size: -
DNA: TGTGCCAGCAGCCTCCGCCCCGGGGAGCTGTTTTTT
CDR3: CASSLRPGELFF

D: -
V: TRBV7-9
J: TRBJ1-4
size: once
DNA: TGTGCCAGCAGCGAGCGGACAGTTATCCAAGGCAATGAAAAACTGTTTTTT
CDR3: CASSERTVIQGNEKLFF

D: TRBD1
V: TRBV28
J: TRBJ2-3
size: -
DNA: TGTGCCAGCAGTTCCAGGGGGCGCACAGATACGCAGTATTTT
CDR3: CASSSRGRTDTQYF

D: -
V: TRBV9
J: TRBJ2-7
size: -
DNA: TGTGCCAGCAGCGTATCCGGACGCTTCTCCTACGAGCAGTACTTC
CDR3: CASSVSGRFSYEQYF

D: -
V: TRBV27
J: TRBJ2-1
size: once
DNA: TGTGCCACCTCTTTCGGACTCTTTTACAATGAGCAGTTCTTC
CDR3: CATSFGLFYNEQFF

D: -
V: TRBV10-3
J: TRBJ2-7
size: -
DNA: TGTGCCATCAGTGAGATAGACGGGAACATTTACGAGCAGTACTTC
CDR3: CAISEIDGNIYEQYF

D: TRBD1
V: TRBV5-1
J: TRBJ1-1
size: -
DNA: TGCGCCAGCAGCCTGACGACAGGGGTGGGGACTGAAGCTTTCTTT
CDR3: CASSLTTGVGTEAFF

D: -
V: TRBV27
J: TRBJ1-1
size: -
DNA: TGTGCCAGCAGTTTAGTGAACACTGAAGCTTTCTTT
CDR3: CASSLVNTEAFF

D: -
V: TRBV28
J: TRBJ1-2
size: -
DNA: TGTGCCAGCAGCGGACGGACAAAACTATCCTACACCTTC
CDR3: CASSGRTKLSYTF

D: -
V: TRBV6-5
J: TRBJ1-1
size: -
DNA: TGTGCCAGCAGTTACTCGGGGCCCCCGGGCACTGAAGCTTTCTTT
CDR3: CASSYSGPPGTEAFF

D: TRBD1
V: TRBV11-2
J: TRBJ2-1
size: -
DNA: TGTGCCAGCAGCCACCCTTTGGACAGGGTTTATGTAGAGTTCTTC
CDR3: CASSHPLDRVYVEFF

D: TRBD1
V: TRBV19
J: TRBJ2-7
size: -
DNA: TGTGCCAGTAGCCCCGTTCCGGGACAGGGTTGGGAGCAGTACTTC
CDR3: CASSPVPGQGWEQYF

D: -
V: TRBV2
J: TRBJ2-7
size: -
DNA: TGTGCCAGCCAACTCTTGGCGGGACCCTCCTACGAGCAGTACTTC
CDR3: CASQLLAGPSYEQYF

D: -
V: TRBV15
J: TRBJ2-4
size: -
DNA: TGTGCCACCAGCAGACCCAACGCGGAGGGCAAAAACATTCAGTACTTC
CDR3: CATSRPNAEGKNIQYF

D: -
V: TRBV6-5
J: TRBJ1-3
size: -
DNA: TGTGCCAGCAGTTACAGGGAAGGGTTTGGAAACACCATATATTTT
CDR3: CASSYREGFGNTIYF

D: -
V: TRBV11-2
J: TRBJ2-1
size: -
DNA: TGTGCCAGCAGCTTGGAGTACAGTCTCTCCGCCGGAAATGAGCAGTTCTTC
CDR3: CASSLEYSLSAGNEQFF

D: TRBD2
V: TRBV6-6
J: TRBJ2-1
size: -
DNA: TGTGCCAGCAGTCAGGGACTAGGTTCAATCGATGAGCAGTTCTTC
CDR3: CASSQGLGSIDEQFF

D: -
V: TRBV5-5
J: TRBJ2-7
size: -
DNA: TGTGCCAGCAGCCCTGGTGCCAACTACGAGCAGTACTTC
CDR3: CASSPGANYEQYF

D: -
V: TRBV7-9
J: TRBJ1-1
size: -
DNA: TGTGCCAGCAGCCACCGACGGGACACTGAAGCTTTCTTT
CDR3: CASSHRRDTEAFF

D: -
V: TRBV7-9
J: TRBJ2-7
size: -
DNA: TGTGCCAGCAGCCCCCCGCCGGGAGCTGAGCAGTACTTC
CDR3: CASSPPPGAEQYF

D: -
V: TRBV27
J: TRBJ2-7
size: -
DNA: TGTGCCAGCAGTTCCGTGGGGAGCACCTACGAGCAGTACTTC
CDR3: CASSSVGSTYEQYF

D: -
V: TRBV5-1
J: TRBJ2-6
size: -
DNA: TGCGCCAGCAGCCCGGACTACTTCATAAGCTCTGGGGCCAACGTCCTGACTTTC
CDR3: CASSPDYFISSGANVLTF